The sequence of this T cell receptor (beta chain) was determined in a study of OX40 agonist ivuxolimab in advanced cancers. Points from the study as a whole: Several nonresponders also turned out to have low normalized T-cell clonal expansion.

Patients with a history of autoimmune disease or on systemic immunosuppression were excluded. This clone appeared once. The antigen is undetermined. The CDR3 runs to 13 residues. From germline, CDR1 is MNHNY and CDR2 SVGAGI (reference sequence). V was clipped by 2 bases and J by 6 bases, with 11 bases between them. The table came from immunoSEQ multiplex PCR; TCRdb's copy has only in-frame clones and leaves some out. This table has approximately 99,000 clones, around 93% appearing once. The clonotype originates from an adult with an advanced solid tumor such as melanoma, head and neck, liver or kidney cancer. Specimen: CD4+ or CD8+ T cells sorted from blood, collected in a trial of the OX40 agonist ivuxolimab. The chain uses TRBV6-6 and TRBJ2-7, with D maybe TRBD1 (5 bases). The CDR3 nucleotides read TGTGCCAGCAGTTACGGGGCTAGGGGCGAGCAGTACTTC. It codes for CASSYGARGEQYF.